The rows below give T cell receptor beta chains drawn from one sample of a study of T cell changes during pregnancy in multiple sclerosis. Assay used: immunoSEQ multiplex PCR; TCRdb lists only in-frame clones, some missing. Of fewer than 150,000 clones listed, roughly 95% were seen once; the top ten hold roughly 0.44%. The sample was peripheral blood, taken after pregnancy. The receptors were sampled from a female donor with multiple sclerosis, enrolled in a pregnancy study. Both conserved end residues are part of each CDR3. D genes are given only for firm matches. Size is omitted from some rows. Given values are once, few, many or a class for expanded clones.

size	D	V	J	CDR3	DNA
.	TRBD2	TRBV28	TRBJ2-7	CASSSPAGVFYEQYF	TGTGCCAGCAGTTCACCGGCGGGAGTTTTTTACGAGCAGTACTTC
.	TRBD2	TRBV27	TRBJ2-2	CASRHMSLAGGTGELFF	TGTGCCAGCAGGCACATGTCCCTAGCGGGAGGCACCGGGGAGCTGTTTTTT
.	.	TRBV4-2	TRBJ2-1	CASSLLGGDNEQFF	TGTGCCAGCAGCCTTCTGGGAGGAGATAATGAGCAGTTCTTC
few	TRBD2	TRBV19	TRBJ2-3	CASGTSGRDTQYF	TGTGCCAGCGGGACTAGCGGGAGGGATACGCAGTATTTT
.	TRBD1	TRBV18	TRBJ2-1	CASSPDRGGNEQFF	TGTGCCAGCTCACCGGACAGGGGAGGCAATGAGCAGTTCTTC
.	.	TRBV9	TRBJ2-3	CASSVAPTSLDTQYF	TGTGCCAGCAGCGTAGCCCCGACTAGTTTGGATACGCAGTATTTT
.	TRBD2	TRBV5-6	TRBJ2-7	CASSFSLAGVGGSEQYF	TGTGCCAGCAGCTTTAGCCTAGCGGGAGTAGGCGGTAGCGAGCAGTACTTC
.	TRBD2	TRBV29-1	TRBJ2-7	CSVQGGLAASYEQYF	TGCAGCGTCCAAGGTGGACTAGCGGCGTCCTACGAGCAGTACTTC
.	.	TRBV4-3	TRBJ2-2	CASSQAPDRTTGELFF	TGCGCCAGCAGCCAAGCCCCAGACAGGACCACCGGGGAGCTGTTTTTT
.	.	TRBV23-1	TRBJ2-7	CASSPLGRDYEQYF	TGCGCCAGCAGTCCGCTGGGCAGAGACTACGAGCAGTACTTC
.	.	TRBV6-4	TRBJ1-3	CASSEDPRAGTIYF	TGTGCCAGCAGTGAGGACCCTAGGGCGGGCACCATATATTTT
.	.	TRBV27	TRBJ2-7	CASNPDRSSYEQYF	TGTGCCAGCAACCCAGACAGGAGCTCCTACGAGCAGTACTTC
once	TRBD1	TRBV27	TRBJ2-7	CASSPQGAAFYEQYF	TGTGCCAGCAGTCCACAGGGGGCGGCATTCTACGAGCAGTACTTC
.	.	TRBV28	TRBJ2-6	CASSFSRTPGANVLTF	TGTGCCAGCAGTTTTAGTCGGACTCCTGGGGCCAACGTCCTGACTTTC
.	.	TRBV5-5	TRBJ2-7	CASSYSSAGTSYEQYF	TGTGCCAGCAGCTATAGCTCAGCGGGCACAAGTTACGAGCAGTACTTC
.	.	TRBV7-2	TRBJ2-7	CASSLSGGPGMEQYF	TGTGCCAGCAGCTTATCAGGGGGGCCTGGGATGGAGCAGTACTTC
.	.	TRBV2	TRBJ2-3	CASRGKWTDTQYF	TGTGCCAGCCGAGGGAAGTGGACAGATACGCAGTATTTT
.	.	TRBV7-3	TRBJ1-1	CASSLGSFGIGTEAFF	TGTGCCAGCAGCTTAGGTTCGTTCGGCATCGGGACTGAAGCTTTCTTT
.	TRBD2	TRBV28	TRBJ2-7	CASSSTGTSYYEQYF	TGTGCCAGCAGTTCCACCGGGACTAGCTACTACGAGCAGTACTTC
.	TRBD2	TRBV13	TRBJ2-7	CASSLVPGGKYF	TGTGCCAGCAGCTTAGTGCCCGGGGGGAAGTACTTC
.	TRBD1	TRBV27	TRBJ2-7	CASSPKGTGTYEQYF	TGTGCCAGCAGTCCGAAAGGGACAGGGACATACGAGCAGTACTTC
.	.	TRBV2	TRBJ2-3	CASTSGRDTQYF	TGTGCCAGCACCTCAGGAAGAGATACGCAGTATTTT
.	.	TRBV5-1	TRBJ2-1	CASSFSTSSYNEQFF	TGCGCCAGCAGCTTCAGTACCAGCTCCTACAATGAGCAGTTCTTC
.	.	TRBV6-6	TRBJ1-2	CASSYSNRTLTYGYTF	TGTGCCAGCAGTTACTCGAACAGGACACTCACCTATGGCTACACCTTC
.	TRBD2	TRBV6-6	TRBJ2-1	CASRLAGDLNEQFF	TGTGCCAGCAGGTTAGCGGGAGATCTCAATGAGCAGTTCTTC
.	TRBD1	TRBV19	TRBJ2-1	CASSRGTGPNNEQFF	TGTGCCAGTAGTAGGGGGACAGGCCCGAACAATGAGCAGTTCTTC
.	.	TRBV7-9	TRBJ1-2	CASSPYHPGERYTF	TGTGCCAGCAGTCCGTACCACCCCGGGGAGCGCTACACCTTC
.	.	TRBV5-1	TRBJ2-5	CASSSGSEETQYF	TGCGCCAGCAGCTCCGGGTCTGAAGAGACCCAGTACTTC
.	TRBD2	TRBV27	TRBJ2-7	CASSRNSGSDEQYF	TGTGCCAGCAGTCGGAATAGCGGGAGCGACGAGCAGTACTTC
.	TRBD1	TRBV7-8	TRBJ1-4	CASSLGPTGLNEKLFF	TGTGCCAGCAGCTTAGGACCGACAGGGCTAAACGAAAAACTGTTTTTT
.	TRBD2	TRBV18	TRBJ2-3	CASSPGSGSITDTQYF	TGTGCCAGCTCACCAGGTAGCGGGTCAATCACAGATACGCAGTATTTT
.	.	TRBV7-9	TRBJ2-4	CASSLAGGLAQNIQYF	TGTGCCAGCAGCTTAGCCGGAGGGCTAGCCCAAAACATTCAGTACTTC
once	TRBD1	TRBV5-1	TRBJ1-4	CASSLGDRGIGFEKLFF	TGCGCCAGCAGCTTGGGGGACAGGGGGATTGGTTTTGAAAAACTGTTTTTT
.	.	TRBV23-1	TRBJ2-7	CASSQPMRYEQYF	TGCGCCAGCAGTCAACCGATGAGGTACGAGCAGTACTTC
.	TRBD1	TRBV9	TRBJ2-2	CASSDRTGAATGELFF	TGTGCCAGCAGCGACCGGACAGGGGCTGCCACCGGGGAGCTGTTTTTT
.	.	TRBV21-1	TRBJ2-7	CASSKVYRGSNGEQYF	TGTGCCAGCAGCAAAGTATACAGGGGATCGAACGGCGAGCAGTACTTC
.	TRBD1	TRBV6-1	TRBJ2-7	CASRLPGQGMNEQYF	TGTGCCAGCAGGCTCCCGGGACAGGGTATGAACGAGCAGTACTTC
.	.	TRBV14	TRBJ2-5	CASSQDLDSQTQYF	TGTGCCAGCAGCCAAGATCTCGACAGTCAGACCCAGTACTTC